Included here is one T cell receptor (beta chain) sequence, with context. The target of this receptor is not known. Base qualities are missing; no much larger clone stands one base away. What the time point label conveys for this sample: baseline before first vaccination. The vaccinee samples were drawn from two UK trials, COV001 and COV002, one of which was a single-blind randomized controlled phase 2/3 trial testing AZD1222 (ChAdOx1 nCoV-19) in healthy adults. Trial participant PBMC samples were collected at day 0 and day 28 after the second dose for TCRbeta chain sequencing. The CDR3 regions of human TCRbeta chains were subjected to immunosequencing. As for how the authors treated the data: Repertoire TCRs were checked for matches against a reference library of SARS-CoV-2-specific TCRs that had been generated using the MIRA antigen-specificity platform. Breadth meant the fraction of unique TCRs that were SARS-CoV-2-associated, whereas depth meant the fraction of total T cells that were SARS-CoV-2-associated. Each spike-specific TCR was assigned to its reactive spike region and to a CD4 or CD8 class using the MIRA data. Log10-transformed breadth and depth values were compared by one-way ANOVA with Sidak's multiple comparisons tests. TCRdb provides this immuneACCESS table in a form limited to in-frame rearrangements. Some clones are lacking; in checked studies, under half of them reflect an unresolved V gene, and why the rest are absent is not known. V, J and clone size were drawn from that table, and D and trimming were deduced from the DNA. This sample gives more than 110,000 clones in total; 90% of them show up just once. The top ten hold roughly 3.6% of the sample.

The cysteine opens and the phenylalanine closes a CDR3 of 14 amino acids. Of all the DNA, just the CDR3 is kept, 42 bases in frame from base 1. CDR1 and CDR2 were assigned from the germline V gene (reference sequence) as MNHEY and SMNVEV. The V end loses 5 bases and the J end loses 2 bases, and a stretch of 12 bases separates them. This sample was included in a study of T cell responses to AZD1222 COVID-19 vaccine (TCRdb year 2021). The study in broad terms: AZD1222 recipients given second doses at about 4 weeks or at about 12 weeks were pooled, since spike-specific TCR depth and breadth were not found to differ between the two schedules. Trial participants were enrolled into age subgroups of 18-55, 56-69 and 70-plus years, which contained about 150, 27 and 61 TCR-sequenced participants, respectively. TCR sequencing was performed for roughly 240 trial participants, of whom about 200 were given two doses of AZD1222 and around 25 were given two doses of MenACWY control vaccine. General findings and caveats noted by the study authors: Only a handful of AZD1222 recipients were SARS-CoV-2 seropositive at baseline, limiting conclusions about previously exposed vaccinees. A significant rise in spike-specific TCR breadth and depth was observed after two AZD1222 doses relative to day 0 and relative to MenACWY recipients. Reportedly, close to half of the unique spike-specific TCRs recognized epitopes lying outside the regions that are mutated in the B.1.351 and B.1.1.7 variants. Most participants were white British and females outnumbered males, and the authors suggested that clonal diversity may have been underestimated. The 56-69-year group was small, and its depth increase did not reach significance, likely because of low power. The whole spike protein was spanned by vaccine-associated CD4 TCRs, and dominant responses were seen in regions 160-218 and 743-854. Because no day 14 peak-response samples were available, the repertoires could be characterized only after the peak T cell response.

The specimen was peripheral blood, collected on day 0 of AZD1222 vaccination. Recombination connected TRBV27 to TRBJ2-5, with the D gene call left open. The clonotype was recovered from an adult in good health. The sequenced DNA is TGTGCCAGCAGTCCTAAAGACTTACAAGAGACCCAGTACTTC. Its protein product is CASSPKDLQETQYF.